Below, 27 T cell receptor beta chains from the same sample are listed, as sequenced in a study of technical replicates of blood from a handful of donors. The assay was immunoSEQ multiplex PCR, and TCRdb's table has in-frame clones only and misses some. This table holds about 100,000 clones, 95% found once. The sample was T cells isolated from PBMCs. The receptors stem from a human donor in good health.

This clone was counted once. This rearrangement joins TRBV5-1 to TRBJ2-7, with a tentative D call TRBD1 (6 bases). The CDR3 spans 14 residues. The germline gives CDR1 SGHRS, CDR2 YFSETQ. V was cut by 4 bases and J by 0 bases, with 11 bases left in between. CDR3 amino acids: CASSGGSYSYEQYF. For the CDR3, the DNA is TGCGCCAGCAGCGGGGGCTCCTACTCCTACGAGCAGTACTTC.

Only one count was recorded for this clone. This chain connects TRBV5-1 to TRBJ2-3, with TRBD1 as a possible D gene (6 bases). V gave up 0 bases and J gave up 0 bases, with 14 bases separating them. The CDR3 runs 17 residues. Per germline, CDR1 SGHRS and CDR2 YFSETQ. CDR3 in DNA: TGCGCCAGCAGCTTGGCGTCAGGGGAGATCAGCACAGATACGCAGTATTTT. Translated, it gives CASSLASGEISTDTQYF.

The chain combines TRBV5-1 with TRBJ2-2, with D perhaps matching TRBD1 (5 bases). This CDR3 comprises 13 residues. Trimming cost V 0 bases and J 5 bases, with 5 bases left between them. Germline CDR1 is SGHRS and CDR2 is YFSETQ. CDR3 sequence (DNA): TGCGCCAGCAGCTTGGAGGGGACCGGGGAGCTGTTTTTT. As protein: CASSLEGTGELFF.

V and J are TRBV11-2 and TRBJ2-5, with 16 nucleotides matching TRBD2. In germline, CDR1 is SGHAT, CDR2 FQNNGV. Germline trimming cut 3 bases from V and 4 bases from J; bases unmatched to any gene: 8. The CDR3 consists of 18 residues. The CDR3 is CASSLGLAGGPAIETQYF. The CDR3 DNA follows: TGTGCCAGCAGCTTGGGACTAGCGGGGGGGCCTGCTATAGAGACCCAGTACTTC.

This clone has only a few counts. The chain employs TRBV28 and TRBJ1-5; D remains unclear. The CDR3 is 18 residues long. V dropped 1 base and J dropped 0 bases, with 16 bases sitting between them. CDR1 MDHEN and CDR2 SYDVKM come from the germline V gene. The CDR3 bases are TGTGCCAGCAGTTTATTCAGGTTGGAGGATCATAGCAATCAGCCCCAGCATTTT. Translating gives CASSLFRLEDHSNQPQHF.

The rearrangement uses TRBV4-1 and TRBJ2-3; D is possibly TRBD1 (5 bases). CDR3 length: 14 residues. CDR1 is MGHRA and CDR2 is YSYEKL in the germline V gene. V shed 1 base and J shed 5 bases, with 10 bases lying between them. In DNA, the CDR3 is TGCGCCAGCAGCCAAGCAGGGCCGGGAGATACGCAGTATTTT. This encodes CASSQAGPGDTQYF.

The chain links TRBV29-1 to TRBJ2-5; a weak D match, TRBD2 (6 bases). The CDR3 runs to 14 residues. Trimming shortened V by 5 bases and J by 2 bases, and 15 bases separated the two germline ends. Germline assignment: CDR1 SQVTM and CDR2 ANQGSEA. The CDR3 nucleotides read TGCAGCGTTCTCGACACGGGACTTCAAGAGACCCAGTACTTC. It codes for CSVLDTGLQETQYF.

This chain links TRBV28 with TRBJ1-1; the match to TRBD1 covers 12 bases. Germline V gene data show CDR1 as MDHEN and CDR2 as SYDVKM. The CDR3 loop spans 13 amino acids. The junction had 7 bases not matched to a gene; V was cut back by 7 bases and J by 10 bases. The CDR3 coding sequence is TGTGCCAGCACCACAAGGGACAGGGGGCGAGCTTTCTTT. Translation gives CASTTRDRGRAFF.

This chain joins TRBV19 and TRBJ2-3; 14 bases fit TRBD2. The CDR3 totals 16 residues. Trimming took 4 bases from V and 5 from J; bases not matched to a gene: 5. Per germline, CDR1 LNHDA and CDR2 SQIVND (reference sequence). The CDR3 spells CASSSEGTSGRDTQYF. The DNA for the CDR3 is TGTGCCAGTAGTAGCGAGGGGACTAGCGGGAGAGATACGCAGTATTTT.

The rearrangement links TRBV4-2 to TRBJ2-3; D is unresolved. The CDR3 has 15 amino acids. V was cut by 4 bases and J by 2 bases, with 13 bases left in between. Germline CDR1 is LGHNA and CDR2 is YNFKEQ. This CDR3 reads CASSPLGADTDTQYF. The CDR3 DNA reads TGTGCCAGCAGCCCCTTGGGCGCAGACACAGATACGCAGTATTTT.

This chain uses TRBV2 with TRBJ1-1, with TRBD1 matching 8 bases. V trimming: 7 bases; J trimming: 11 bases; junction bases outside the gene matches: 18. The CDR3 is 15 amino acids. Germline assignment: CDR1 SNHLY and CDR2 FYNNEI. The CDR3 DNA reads TGTGCCAGCACTTCCAAAGGTTGGACAGGGAATGAGGCTTTCTTT. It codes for CASTSKGWTGNEAFF.

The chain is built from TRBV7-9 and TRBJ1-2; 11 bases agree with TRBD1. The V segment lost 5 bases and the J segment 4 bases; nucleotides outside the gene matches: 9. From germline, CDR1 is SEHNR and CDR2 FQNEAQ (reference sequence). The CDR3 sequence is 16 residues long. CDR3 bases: TGTGCCAGCAGCCTAGGCGGGACAGGGGGTCTCTATGGCTACACCTTC. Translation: CASSLGGTGGLYGYTF.

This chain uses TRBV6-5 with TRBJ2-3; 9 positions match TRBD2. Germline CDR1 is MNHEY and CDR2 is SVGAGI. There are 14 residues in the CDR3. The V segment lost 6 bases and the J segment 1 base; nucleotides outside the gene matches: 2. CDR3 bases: TGTGCCAGCAGAGAGCGGGGGGGCACAGATACGCAGTATTTT. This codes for CASRERGGTDTQYF.

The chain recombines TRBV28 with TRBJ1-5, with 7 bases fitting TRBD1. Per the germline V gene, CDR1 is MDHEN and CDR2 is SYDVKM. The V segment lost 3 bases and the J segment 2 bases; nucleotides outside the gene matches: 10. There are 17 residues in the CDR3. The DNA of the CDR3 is TGTGCCAGCAGTTTCCCGGGACAGCCTAGGGGCAATCAGCCCCAGCATTTT. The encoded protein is CASSFPGQPRGNQPQHF.

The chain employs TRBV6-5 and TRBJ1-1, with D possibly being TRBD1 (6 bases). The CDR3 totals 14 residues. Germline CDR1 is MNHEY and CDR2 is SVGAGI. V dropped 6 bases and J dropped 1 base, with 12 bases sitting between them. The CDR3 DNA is TGTGCCAGCAGATGGACAGCCAAGAACACTGAAGCTTTCTTT. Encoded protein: CASRWTAKNTEAFF.

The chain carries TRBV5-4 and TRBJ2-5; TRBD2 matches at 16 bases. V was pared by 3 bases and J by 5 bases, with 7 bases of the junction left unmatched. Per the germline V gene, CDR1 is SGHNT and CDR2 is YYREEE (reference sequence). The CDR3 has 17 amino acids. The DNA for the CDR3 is TGTGCCAGCAGCTCTCCGGGACTAGCGGGGGGGCAGGAGACCCAGTACTTC. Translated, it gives CASSSPGLAGGQETQYF.

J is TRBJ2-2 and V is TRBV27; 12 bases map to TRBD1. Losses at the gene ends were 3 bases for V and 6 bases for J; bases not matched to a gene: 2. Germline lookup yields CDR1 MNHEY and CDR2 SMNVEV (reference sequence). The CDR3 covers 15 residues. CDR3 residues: CASSFGTGGSGELFF. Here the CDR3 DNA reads TGTGCCAGCAGTTTTGGGACAGGGGGCTCCGGGGAGCTGTTTTTT.

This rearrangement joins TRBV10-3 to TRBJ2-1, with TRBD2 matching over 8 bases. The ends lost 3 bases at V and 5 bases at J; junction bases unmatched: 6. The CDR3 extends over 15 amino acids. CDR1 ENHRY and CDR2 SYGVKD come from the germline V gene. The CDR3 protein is CAISDHTSGNNEQFF. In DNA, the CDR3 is TGTGCCATCAGTGATCATACTAGCGGAAACAATGAGCAGTTCTTC.

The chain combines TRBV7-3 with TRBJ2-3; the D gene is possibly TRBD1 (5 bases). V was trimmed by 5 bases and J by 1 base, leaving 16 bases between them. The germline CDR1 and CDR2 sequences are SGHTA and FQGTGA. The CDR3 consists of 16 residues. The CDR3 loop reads CASSLVGDRGTDTQYF. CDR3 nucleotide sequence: TGTGCCAGCAGCCTAGTAGGGGATAGGGGCACAGATACGCAGTATTTT.

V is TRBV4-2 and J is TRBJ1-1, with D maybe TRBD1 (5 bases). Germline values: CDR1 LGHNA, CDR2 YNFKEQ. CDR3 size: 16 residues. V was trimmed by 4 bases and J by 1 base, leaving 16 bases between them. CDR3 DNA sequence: TGTGCCAGCAGCCTAAAGTGGGGGGGTGGGAACACTGAAGCTTTCTTT. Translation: CASSLKWGGGNTEAFF.

CDR3 amino acids: CASSIVGSGGAYEQYF. In DNA, the CDR3 is TGTGCCAGTAGTATAGTGGGGAGCGGGGGGGCCTACGAGCAGTACTTC. The rearrangement joins TRBV19 to TRBJ2-7, with 10 bases fitting TRBD2. Germline values: CDR1 LNHDA, CDR2 SQIVND (reference sequence). The CDR3 contains 16 residues. The trim removed 1 base at V and 2 bases at J, leaving 5 bases unmatched.

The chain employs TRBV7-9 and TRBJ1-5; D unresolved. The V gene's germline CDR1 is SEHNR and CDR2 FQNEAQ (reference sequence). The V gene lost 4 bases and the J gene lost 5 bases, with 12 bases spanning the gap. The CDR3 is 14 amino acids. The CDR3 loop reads CASSSGGEDQPQHF. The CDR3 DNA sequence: TGTGCCAGCAGCTCCGGAGGAGAGGATCAGCCCCAGCATTTT. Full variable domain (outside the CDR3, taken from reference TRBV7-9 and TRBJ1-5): DTGVSQNPRHKITKRGQNVTFRCDPISEHNRLYWYRQTLGQGPEFLTYFQNEAQLEKSRLLSDRFSAERPKGSFSTLEIQRTEQGDSAMYLCASSSGGEDQPQHFGDGTRLSIL.

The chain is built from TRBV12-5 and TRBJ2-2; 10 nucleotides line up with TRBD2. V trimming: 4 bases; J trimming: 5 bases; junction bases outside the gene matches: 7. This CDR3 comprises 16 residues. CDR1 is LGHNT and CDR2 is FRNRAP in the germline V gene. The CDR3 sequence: CASGSLAGGGTGELFF. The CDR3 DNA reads TGTGCTAGTGGTTCATTAGCGGGAGGCGGGACCGGGGAGCTGTTTTTT.

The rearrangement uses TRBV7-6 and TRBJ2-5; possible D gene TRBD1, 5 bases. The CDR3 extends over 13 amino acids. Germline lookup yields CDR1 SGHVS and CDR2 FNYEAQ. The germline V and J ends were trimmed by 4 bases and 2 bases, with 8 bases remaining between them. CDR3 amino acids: CASSWGLQETQYF. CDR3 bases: TGTGCCAGCAGCTGGGGCCTGCAAGAGACCCAGTACTTC.

CDR3 DNA: TGCGCCAGCAGAGCGGAGCCGCGGGGGGCCAATGAGCAGTTCTTC. This encodes CASRAEPRGANEQFF. V is TRBV5-1 and J is TRBJ2-1, with 8 bases aligning to TRBD2. Germline V gives CDR1 SGHRS, CDR2 YFSETQ. The V and J ends lost 5 bases and 6 bases, in that order; junction bases with no gene match: 10. The CDR3 is 15 amino acids. The full variable domain, its missing parts supplied by reference TRBV5-1 and TRBJ2-1, is KAGVTQTPRYLIKTRGQQVTLSCSPISGHRSVSWYQQTPGQGLQFLFEYFSETQRNKGNFPGRFSGRQFSNSRSEMNVSTLELGDSALYLCASRAEPRGANEQFFGPGTRLTVL.

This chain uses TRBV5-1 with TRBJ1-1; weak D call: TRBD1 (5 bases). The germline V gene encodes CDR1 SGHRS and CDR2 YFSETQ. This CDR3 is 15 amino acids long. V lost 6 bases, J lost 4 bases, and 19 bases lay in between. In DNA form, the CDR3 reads TGCGCCAGCAACTCACTGTCAGGGTTGAGCACTGAAGCTTTCTTT. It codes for CASNSLSGLSTEAFF.

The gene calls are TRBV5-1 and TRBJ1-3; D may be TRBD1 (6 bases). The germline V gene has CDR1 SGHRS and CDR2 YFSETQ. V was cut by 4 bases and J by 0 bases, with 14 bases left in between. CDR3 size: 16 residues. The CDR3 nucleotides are TGCGCCAGCAGCGGAACTACAGGGAACTCTGGAAACACCATATATTTT. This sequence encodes CASSGTTGNSGNTIYF.